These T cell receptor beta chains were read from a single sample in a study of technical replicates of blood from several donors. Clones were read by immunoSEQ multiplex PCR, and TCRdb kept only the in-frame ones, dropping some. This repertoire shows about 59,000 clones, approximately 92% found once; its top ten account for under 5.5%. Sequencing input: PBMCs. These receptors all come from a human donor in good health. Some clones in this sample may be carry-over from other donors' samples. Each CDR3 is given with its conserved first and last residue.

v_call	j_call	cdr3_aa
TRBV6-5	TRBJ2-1	CASNLAGVYNEQFF
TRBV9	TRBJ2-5	CASSVTASSGGWETQYF
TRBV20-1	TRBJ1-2	CSTPTYGGYTF
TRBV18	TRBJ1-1	CASSPGLNTEAFF
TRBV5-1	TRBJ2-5	CASSLGPSGGARETQYF
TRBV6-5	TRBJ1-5	CASSYSAGVGQPQHF
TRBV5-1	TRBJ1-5	CASSLDAGDQPQHF
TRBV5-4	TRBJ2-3	CASSSPRGGDTQYF
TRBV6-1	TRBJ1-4	CASSEYDTYSEKLFF
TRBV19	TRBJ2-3	CASSQRTSGASTDTQYF
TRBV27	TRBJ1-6	CASSVDRGNSPLHF
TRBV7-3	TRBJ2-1	CASSLTPSGGHSYNEQFF
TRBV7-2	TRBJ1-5	CASSLTGGSQPQHF
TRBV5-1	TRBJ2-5	CASSPSERGALPSGAQYF
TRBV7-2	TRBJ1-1	CASSLSGRGEAFF
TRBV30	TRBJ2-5	CAWNRGQGTMETQYF
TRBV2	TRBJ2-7	CASSEVAHGEQYF
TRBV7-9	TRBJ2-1	CASSSWTSGVNEQFF
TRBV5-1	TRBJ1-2	CASSSGSLEYGYTF
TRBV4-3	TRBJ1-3	CASSPKQGSSGNTIYF
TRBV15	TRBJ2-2	CATKGGLSANTGELFF
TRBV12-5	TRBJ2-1	CASGLGQGDLFF
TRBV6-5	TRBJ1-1	CASSYSMRGLDTEAFF
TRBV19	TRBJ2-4	CASTRNRENIQYF
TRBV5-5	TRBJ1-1	CASSLAGLQGEAFF
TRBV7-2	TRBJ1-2	CASSQQGNPYGYTF
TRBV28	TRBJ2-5	CASSTSGGVRTQYF
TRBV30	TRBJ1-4	CAWSTRVGEKLFF
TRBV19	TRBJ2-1	CASSTSVSNEQFF